The 21 T cell receptor beta chains below were found in one sample sequenced in a study of blood T cell repertoires in COVID-19. Clones were read by immunoSEQ multiplex PCR, and TCRdb kept only the in-frame ones, dropping some. The top ten hold 25% of the sample, which has some 98,000 clones, around 84% seen once. Input material: peripheral blood. The origin of the receptors is a man aged 60 to 75 with acute or convalescent COVID-19.

The chain couples TRBV4-3 to TRBJ2-5; tentative D call: TRBD1 (6 bases). CDR1 is LGHNA and CDR2 is YSLEER in the germline V gene. The V end lost 4 bases, the J end lost 7 bases, and 10 bases lay between the germline ends. There are 12 residues in the CDR3. CDR3 sequence: CASSLDRRTQYF. The CDR3 DNA reads TGCGCCAGCAGCCTCGACAGGCGGACCCAGTACTTC.

The genes are TRBV7-2 and TRBJ2-7, with D maybe TRBD2 (6 bases). Germline values: CDR1 SGHTA, CDR2 FQGNSA. The CDR3 runs to 14 residues. V lost 0 bases and J 1 base, leaving 7 bases between the germline ends. The CDR3 bases are TGTGCCAGCAGCTTAGCGGGGGGATCCTACGAGCAGTACTTC. Its translation is CASSLAGGSYEQYF.

V gene TRBV6-2 or TRBV6-3 combines with J gene TRBJ1-5; TRBD1 matches at 8 bases. From germline, CDR1 is MNHEY and CDR2 SVGEGT. The CDR3 has 16 residues. The junction had 14 bases not matched to a gene; V was cut back by 6 bases and J by 7 bases. The CDR3 sequence: CASSRRQGARGQPQHF. CDR3 DNA sequence: TGTGCCAGCAGCCGACGCCAGGGGGCGCGGGGGCAGCCCCAGCATTTT.

The chain has TRBV30 and TRBJ1-1; TRBD1 might be the D (5 bases). The CDR3 has 14 amino acids. From germline, CDR1 is GTSNPN and CDR2 SVGIG (reference sequence). Trimming took 3 bases from V and 3 from J, leaving 14 bases between them. The CDR3 spells CAWSRRVGDTEAFF. The CDR3 DNA reads as TGTGCCTGGAGCAGGAGAGTAGGGGACACTGAAGCTTTCTTT.

For the CDR3, the DNA is TGTGCCAGCAGTTCGGGACCTCCGGGGGGTTCTTTCTATGGCTACACCTTC. Amino acids: CASSSGPPGGSFYGYTF. The gene calls are TRBV7-2 and TRBJ1-2, with a weak D call TRBD1 (5 bases). The V and J ends lost 6 bases and 4 bases respectively, with 24 bases between them. The CDR3 consists of 17 residues. Germline loops: CDR1 SGHTA, CDR2 FQGNSA.

V is TRBV4-3 and J is TRBJ2-7; TRBD1 agrees at 7 bases. Germline V gives CDR1 LGHNA, CDR2 YSLEER. The CDR3 sequence is 15 residues long. Trimming removed 2 bases from V and 0 bases from J; junction bases left unmatched: 4. The CDR3 DNA sequence: TGCGCCAGCAGCCAATACAGGGGCAACTCCTACGAGCAGTACTTC. Residues: CASSQYRGNSYEQYF.

This chain joins TRBV12-5 and TRBJ2-3; possible D gene TRBD1, 5 bases. V lost 2 bases and J 3 bases, leaving 9 bases between the germline ends. The CDR3 runs to 14 residues. The germline V gene encodes CDR1 LGHNT and CDR2 FRNRAP. CDR3 nucleotides: TGTGCTAGTGGTTTGAGGGGAAGGACAGATACGCAGTATTTT. It translates to CASGLRGRTDTQYF.

J is TRBJ2-6 and V is TRBV5-5; TRBD1 aligns across 9 bases. Trimming cost V 3 bases and J 2 bases; bases outside gene matches: 3. The CDR3 consists of 16 residues. Germline assignment: CDR1 SGHKS and CDR2 YYEKEE (reference sequence). Here the CDR3 reads CASSSGQGPGANVLTF. The CDR3 DNA follows: TGTGCCAGCAGCTCCGGACAGGGGCCTGGGGCCAACGTCCTGACTTTC.

Only one count was recorded for this clone. The chain combines TRBV28 with TRBJ2-3; weak D call: TRBD2 (6 bases). The V end was cut by 8 bases, the J end by 1 base, with 7 bases between. The germline V gene has CDR1 MDHEN and CDR2 SYDVKM. The length of the CDR3 is 12 residues. The CDR3 region is CASSGGTDTQYF. The CDR3 DNA is TGTGCCAGCTCGGGGGGCACAGATACGCAGTATTTT.

The chain carries TRBV3-1 (or the pseudogene TRBV3-2) and TRBJ2-2; TRBD2 is a possible D gene (5 bases). The CDR3 totals 15 residues. Germline CDR1 is LGHDT and CDR2 is YNNKEL (reference sequence). Deletions cut 7 bases from V and 6 bases from J, with 18 bases between. CDR3 sequence reads: CASTPRVARAGELFF. CDR3 nucleotides: TGTGCCAGCACCCCCCGGGTAGCGAGGGCCGGGGAGCTGTTTTTT.

V is TRBV3-1 (or the pseudogene TRBV3-2) and J is TRBJ2-1; 11 bases are a match to TRBD2. The germline gives CDR1 LGHDT, CDR2 YNNKEL (reference sequence). With 2 bases clipped from V and 7 bases from J, the junction kept 7 bases outside the gene matches. CDR3 length: 16 residues. CDR3 DNA sequence: TGTGCCAGCAGCCAAATTAGCGGGGGGGCTGGGAATGAGCAGTTCTTC. It translates to CASSQISGGAGNEQFF.

The rearrangement links TRBV4-1 to TRBJ2-1, with D possibly matching TRBD2 (6 bases). This CDR3 contains 16 residues. Germline CDR1 and CDR2: MGHRA and YSYEKL. Trimming pared 1 base from V and 2 bases from J, leaving 12 bases between. CDR3 region: CASSQGRGFTYNEQFF. The DNA of the CDR3 is TGCGCCAGCAGCCAAGGACGGGGGTTTACCTACAATGAGCAGTTCTTC.

The chain carries TRBV5-6 and TRBJ2-1; the D gene is possibly TRBD1 (6 bases). Looked up from germline, CDR1 is SGHDT and CDR2 is YYEEEE. Trimming removed 10 bases from V and 10 bases from J, with 12 bases in between. The CDR3 extends over 10 amino acids. CDR3 sequence reads: CAPRGVEQFF. The CDR3 DNA is TGTGCCCCCAGGGGTGTAGAGCAGTTCTTC. Full variable domain (rest looked up from reference TRBV5-6 and TRBJ2-1): DAGVTQSPTHLIKTRGQQVTLRCSPKSGHDTVSWYQQALGQGPQFIFQYYEEEERQRGNFPDRFSGHQFPNYSSELNVNALLLGDSALYLCAPRGVEQFFGPGTRLTVL.

The chain couples TRBV4-3 to TRBJ1-1, with D maybe TRBD1 (6 bases). Germline assignment: CDR1 LGHNA and CDR2 YSLEER. V was cut by 1 base and J by 4 bases, with 10 bases left in between. This CDR3 is 14 amino acids long. CDR3 nucleotide sequence: TGCGCCAGCAGCCAAGCCAACAGGGTCACTGAAGCTTTCTTT. Translating it yields CASSQANRVTEAFF.

V gene TRBV3-1 (or the pseudogene TRBV3-2) combines with J gene TRBJ2-7; 8 nucleotides agree with TRBD2. Germline loops: CDR1 LGHDT, CDR2 YNNKEL (reference sequence). The CDR3 is made up of 14 amino acids. J gave up 6 bases and V 1 base, and 5 bases lay outside the gene matches. The CDR3 DNA reads as TGTGCCAGCAGCCAAGTACGGGGGGGCCTCGAGCAGTACTTC. It yields the protein CASSQVRGGLEQYF.

The rearrangement uses TRBV18 and TRBJ2-1; D perhaps matches TRBD2 (7 bases). Germline CDR1 KGHSH, CDR2 LQKENI. Trimming left V 0 bases short and J 3 bases short, with 12 bases between. This CDR3 is 16 amino acids long. DNA for the CDR3: TGTGCCAGCTCACCACCGGGAGGGGGAAGCTACAATGAGCAGTTCTTC. Encoded protein: CASSPPGGGSYNEQFF. Using reference TRBV18 and TRBJ2-1 for the parts outside the CDR3, the full variable domain is NAGVMQNPRHLVRRRGQEARLRCSPMKGHSHVYWYRQLPEEGLKFMVYLQKENIIDESGMPKERFSAEFPKEGPSILRIQQVVRGDSAAYFCASSPPGGGSYNEQFFGPGTRLTVL.

The V and J genes are TRBV11-2 and TRBJ2-7; 8 bases match TRBD2. The germline gives CDR1 SGHAT, CDR2 FQNNGV. Germline trimming cut 5 bases from V and 3 bases from J; bases unmatched to any gene: 12. The CDR3 length is 16 residues. Here the CDR3 reads CASSGVGGEGLYEQYF. Here the CDR3 DNA reads TGTGCCAGCAGCGGAGTCGGGGGGGAGGGTCTCTACGAGCAGTACTTC.

As to this clone: One junction end disagrees with the germline gene, perhaps due to a read error. The chain combines TRBV7-2 with TRBJ2-5; TRBD2 matches 8 bases. This CDR3 region has 16 residues. The germline CDR1 and CDR2 sequences are SGHTA and FQGNSA. In nucleotides, the CDR3 is TGTGCCAGCACCTTACCTATAACGGGGGGGCTTGAGACCCAGTACTTC. This codes for CASTLPITGGLETQYF.

This sequence joins TRBV6-1 and TRBJ2-5; 8 bases align to TRBD1. Germline lookup yields CDR1 MNHNS and CDR2 SASEGT. V gave up 4 bases and J gave up 1 base; unmatched junction bases: 14. The CDR3 is 18 amino acids. The CDR3, as DNA: TGTGCCAGCAGTGGGCGGCGCGGCAGGGGGCACCCCCAAGAGACCCAGTACTTC. Amino acids: CASSGRRGRGHPQETQYF.

The V gene is TRBV18, the J gene TRBJ1-2, with 7 bases identical to TRBD1. This CDR3 comprises 15 residues. V lost 0 bases and J lost 4; bases outside the gene matches: 5. Germline values: CDR1 KGHSH, CDR2 LQKENI. As DNA, the CDR3 is TGTGCCAGCTCACCACCAGCAGGGGGTGGCTATGGCTACACCTTC. This codes for CASSPPAGGGYGYTF.

The chain is built from TRBV19 and TRBJ2-4, with 8 bases identical to TRBD2. CDR1 and CDR2 (germline): LNHDA, SQIVND (reference sequence). The V and J ends lost 1 base and 1 base, in that order; junction bases with no gene match: 3. This CDR3 is 16 amino acids long. The CDR3 reads CASSIGLALAKNIQYF. CDR3 coding DNA: TGTGCCAGTAGTATAGGACTAGCGTTGGCCAAAAACATTCAGTACTTC.